Each of the 24 T cell receptor beta chains below was sequenced from the same sample in a study of shared clonotypes between healthy human individuals. Repertoires were generated with immunoSEQ multiplex PCR, while TCRdb's copy carries only in-frame clones and drops some. The sample consists of about 2.3 million clones, approximately 93% of them appearing once. Material: naive CD4+ T cells from PBMCs. The subset here: CD45RA+ positively selected. The receptor source for this set is a man younger than 35 in good health. Some clones in this sample may be carry-over from other donors' samples.

The rearrangement joins TRBV5-1 to TRBJ2-7; D unclear. With 0 bases removed from V and 5 bases from J, the gap between germline ends came to 9 bases. CDR3 length equals 13 residues. Germline CDR1 is SGHRS and CDR2 is YFSETQ. CDR3 coding DNA: TGCGCCAGCAGCTTGGGGGGAAACGACGAGCAGTACTTC. It yields the protein CASSLGGNDEQYF.

About this clone: Distinct nucleotide sequences in the sample also encode this CDR3. The chain carries TRBV28 and TRBJ1-5; D unresolved. V gave up 5 bases and J gave up 0 bases, with 8 bases separating them. This CDR3 has 14 amino acids. From germline, CDR1 is MDHEN and CDR2 SYDVKM. CDR3 loop: CASSRTDSNQPQHF. The CDR3 DNA reads as TGTGCCAGCAGTCGGACGGATAGCAATCAGCCCCAGCATTTT.

Notes on this clone: The same CDR3 arises from other DNA sequences in this sample as well. The chain is built from TRBV28 and TRBJ1-1; D remains unclear. The CDR3 runs to 13 residues. Germline CDR1 MDHEN, CDR2 SYDVKM. V lost 3 bases to trimming and J lost 1 base, with 6 bases between them. The CDR3 reads CASSLGRNTEAFF. CDR3 DNA: TGTGCCAGCAGTTTGGGTCGGAACACTGAAGCTTTCTTT.

This chain connects TRBV6-5 to TRBJ2-7; D is possibly TRBD2 (6 bases). V was pared by 2 bases and J by 2 bases, with 13 bases between. CDR1 is MNHEY, CDR2 SVGAGI, per germline. The CDR3 runs to 15 residues. The CDR3 sequence: CASSYPGTFPYEQYF. CDR3 coding DNA: TGTGCCAGCAGTTACCCCGGGACTTTCCCCTACGAGCAGTACTTC.

This chain's CDR3 is CASSPRTPARAGEQYF. CDR3 nucleotide sequence: TGCGCCAGCAGCCCGAGGACCCCAGCTCGAGCGGGCGAGCAGTACTTC. The J gene is TRBJ2-7, the V gene TRBV5-1, with a tentative D call TRBD2 (6 bases). Trimming removed 4 bases at V and 6 bases at J, with 23 bases between. This CDR3 is 16 amino acids long. Germline V CDR1 and CDR2: SGHRS, YFSETQ.

V gene TRBV19 combines with J gene TRBJ1-2; D might be TRBD1 (5 bases). The CDR3 consists of 11 residues. V was pared by 10 bases and J by 8 bases, with 14 bases between. The germline gives CDR1 LNHDA, CDR2 SQIVND (reference sequence). The CDR3 sequence is CATRGGSGYTF. CDR3 DNA: TGTGCCACTAGGGGAGGGAGCGGCTACACCTTC.

As regards this clone: The same CDR3 is also encoded by other DNA sequences in this sample. This chain uses TRBV30 with TRBJ1-2; D remains ambiguous. V was cut by 0 bases and J by 4 bases, with 9 bases left in between. Germline V lookup: CDR1 GTSNPN, CDR2 SVGIG (reference sequence). The CDR3 totals 13 residues. DNA for the CDR3: TGTGCCTGGAGTGTAAAAGGTGGCTATGGCTACACCTTC. Protein product: CAWSVKGGYGYTF.

CDR3 amino acids: CASSQGPGDEKLFF. In DNA form, the CDR3 reads TGTGCCAGCAGCCAAGGCCCGGGGGACGAAAAACTGTTTTTT. This chain connects TRBV4-2 to TRBJ1-4; tentative D call: TRBD1 (5 bases). Germline lookup yields CDR1 LGHNA and CDR2 YNFKEQ. The CDR3 contains 14 residues. The V and J ends lost 1 base and 8 bases respectively, with 11 bases between them.

This rearrangement joins TRBV7-8 to TRBJ2-2, with TRBD1 identical over 8 bases. This CDR3 contains 15 residues. The V gene end was trimmed by 4 bases and the J gene end by 5 bases; junction bases not matched to a gene: 6. CDR1 is SGHVS, CDR2 FQNEAQ, per germline. For the CDR3, the DNA is TGTGCCAGCAGCTCCGGCAGGGGGCGAACCGGGGAGCTGTTTTTT. Its protein is CASSSGRGRTGELFF.

The sample holds one count of this clone. The chain links TRBV4-1 to TRBJ2-2; no clear D. V lost 2 bases and J 0 bases, leaving 13 bases between the germline ends. The CDR3 length is 17 residues. In germline, CDR1 is MGHRA, CDR2 YSYEKL. CDR3 coding DNA: TGCGCCAGCAGCCAACGCCCCCCCCCTACGAACACCGGGGAGCTGTTTTTT. It yields the protein CASSQRPPPTNTGELFF.

In regard to this clone: Other DNA sequences of this sample code for an identical CDR3. The chain links TRBV30 to TRBJ2-2; D gene unclear. CDR1 is GTSNPN and CDR2 is SVGIG in the germline V gene (reference sequence). CDR3 length equals 13 residues. V dropped 0 bases and J dropped 1 base, with 3 bases sitting between them. CDR3 in DNA: TGTGCCTGGAGTGTATGGAACACCGGGGAGCTGTTTTTT. It yields the protein CAWSVWNTGELFF.

The chain couples TRBV5-6 to TRBJ2-1; perhaps TRBD1 as D (6 bases). Germline CDR1 SGHDT, CDR2 YYEEEE. The CDR3 contains 16 residues. Trimming stripped 2 bases from V and 3 bases from J, with 15 bases between. The CDR3 coding sequence is TGTGCCAGCAGCTTCGAGACAGGAGCATACTACAATGAGCAGTTCTTC. This translates into CASSFETGAYYNEQFF.

The chain recombines TRBV7-8 with TRBJ2-7; perhaps TRBD2 as D (5 bases). Germline values: CDR1 SGHVS, CDR2 FQNEAQ. CDR3 length: 13 amino acids. The germline V and J ends were trimmed by 5 bases and 6 bases, with 14 bases remaining between them. CDR3 in DNA: TGTGCCAGCAGCGTCCTTCCGGGAACCGAGCAGTACTTC. Amino acids: CASSVLPGTEQYF.

The chain links TRBV5-1 to TRBJ2-2; D is possibly TRBD2 (5 bases). Germline lookup yields CDR1 SGHRS and CDR2 YFSETQ. V was trimmed by 0 bases and J by 7 bases, leaving 13 bases between them. The CDR3 has 15 amino acids. The CDR3: CASSLAPGSGGELFF. The CDR3 DNA follows: TGCGCCAGCAGCTTGGCCCCGGGATCAGGCGGGGAGCTGTTTTTT.

The chain recombines TRBV7-9 with TRBJ1-3; no clear D gene. V lost 6 bases, J lost 0 bases, and 12 bases lay in between. Germline V CDR1 and CDR2: SEHNR, FQNEAQ (reference sequence). The length of the CDR3 is 15 residues. As DNA, the CDR3 is TGTGCCAGCAGTCCTACGGGGTTCTCTGGAAACACCATATATTTT. This encodes CASSPTGFSGNTIYF.

This sequence joins TRBV18 and TRBJ1-1; D gene unclear. From germline, CDR1 is KGHSH and CDR2 LQKENI. This CDR3 has 12 amino acids. V lost 3 bases to trimming and J lost 7 bases, with 9 bases between them. The CDR3 reads CASSPTAGEAFF. CDR3 DNA: TGTGCCAGCTCACCGACGGCCGGTGAAGCTTTCTTT.

This clone appeared once. The chain has TRBV28 and TRBJ2-3; TRBD1 matches 7 bases. From germline, CDR1 is MDHEN and CDR2 SYDVKM. CDR3 length: 16 residues. After removal of 7 bases from V and 0 bases from J, the junction contained 10 bases not matched to a gene. DNA for the CDR3: TGTGCCAGCAACAAAGGGGGCAGGTCTAGCACAGATACGCAGTATTTT. Its protein product is CASNKGGRSSTDTQYF.

The chain joins TRBV21-1 to TRBJ1-2; TRBD1, the table's D call, was not compared with the DNA. TRBV21-1 is described as a pseudogene. The CDR3 loop spans 14 amino acids. In DNA form, the CDR3 reads TGTGCCAGCAGCAAAGGGACAGGGCCATATGGCTACACCTTC. Its translation is CASSKGTGPYGYTF.

V gene TRBV18 combines with J gene TRBJ1-1; TRBD1 is a possible D gene (5 bases). CDR1 is KGHSH, CDR2 LQKENI, per germline. The CDR3 extends over 14 amino acids. The V end was cut by 4 bases, the J end by 6 bases, with 15 bases between. The CDR3 region has the DNA TGTGCCAGCTCACTAGCAGGGAGGGAGGCTGAAGCTTTCTTT. This codes for CASSLAGREAEAFF.

This clone was seen a few times. The J gene is TRBJ2-1, the V gene TRBV10-3; D is possibly TRBD2 (6 bases). The V gene's germline CDR1 is ENHRY and CDR2 SYGVKD. V lost 0 bases and J lost 9, with 18 bases in between. CDR3 length: 16 residues. The CDR3 spells CAISESTLIQGGEQFF. The CDR3 bases are TGTGCCATCAGTGAGTCAACCCTGATTCAGGGAGGTGAGCAGTTCTTC.

This clone occurred once. The rearrangement uses TRBV6-5 and TRBJ2-4, with D tentatively TRBD1 (5 bases). This CDR3 is built from 15 residues. Germline V gives CDR1 MNHEY, CDR2 SVGAGI. Trimming cost V 1 base and J 5 bases, with 12 bases left between them. The CDR3 nucleotides are TGTGCCAGCAGTTACTATTCTGGGGCCCAAAACATTCAGTACTTC. It is translated as CASSYYSGAQNIQYF.

This clone occurred many times. V usage is TRBV28 and J usage is TRBJ2-7; D not resolved. Germline values: CDR1 MDHEN, CDR2 SYDVKM. The V and J ends lost 4 bases and 0 bases respectively, with 4 bases between them. The CDR3 spans 12 residues. As DNA, the CDR3 is TGTGCCAGCAGTTACATCTCCTACGAGCAGTACTTC. Encoded protein: CASSYISYEQYF.

The chain employs TRBV7-3 and TRBJ2-1; 11 bases fit TRBD2. V trimming: 6 bases; J trimming: 4 bases; junction bases outside the gene matches: 5. This CDR3 comprises 15 residues. Germline lookup yields CDR1 SGHTA and CDR2 FQGTGA. Here the CDR3 reads CASRLGTSGYNEQFF. The CDR3 nucleotides read TGTGCCAGCAGGTTAGGGACTAGCGGATACAATGAGCAGTTCTTC.

The chain uses TRBV11-3 and TRBJ2-7; D is possibly TRBD1 or TRBD2 (5 bases each). V shed 5 bases and J shed 2 bases, with 10 bases lying between them. CDR3 length: 13 amino acids. Germline values: CDR1 SGHNT, CDR2 YENEEA. CDR3 DNA sequence: TGTGCCAGCAGCGAGGGGACCGCCTACGAGCAGTACTTC. It codes for CASSEGTAYEQYF.